A single sample is the source of the 20 T cell receptor beta chains below, sequenced in a study of blood T cell repertoires in COVID-19. Clones were sequenced by immunoSEQ multiplex PCR, and TCRdb holds only the in-frame ones, with some missing. This sample yields 250,000 to 350,000 clones, of which more than 70% are seen a single time; about 7.8% belongs to the top ten. The material sequenced was peripheral blood. The receptors derive from a woman in her forties or fifties who had recovered from COVID-19.

V gene TRBV3-1 (or the pseudogene TRBV3-2) combines with J gene TRBJ1-1; D is uncertain. The CDR3 has 14 residues. The ends were cut back, 4 bases at V and 4 bases at J, with 13 bases in the middle. Germline V gene lookup returns CDR1 LGHDT and CDR2 YNNKEL (reference sequence). The CDR3, as DNA: TGTGCCAGCAGCCCTACGTCCTCGGGCACTGAAGCTTTCTTT. Protein: CASSPTSSGTEAFF.

This chain uses TRBV24-1 with TRBJ2-3, with 7 bases matching TRBD1. The CDR3 runs to 12 residues. V lost 0 bases and J lost 13; bases outside the gene matches: 3. Germline V gene data show CDR1 as KGHDR and CDR2 as SFDVKD. In DNA form, the CDR3 reads TGTGCCACCAGTGATTTGGCAGGGGGAGAGTATTTT. This encodes CATSDLAGGEYF.

The genes are TRBV20-1 and TRBJ2-3; D is perhaps TRBD2 (5 bases). The CDR3 spans 13 residues. Germline V gives CDR1 DFQATT, CDR2 SNEGSKA (reference sequence). Trimming cost V 3 bases and J 6 bases, with 13 bases left between them. CDR3: CSASEGVGDTQYF. Written as DNA, the CDR3 is TGCAGTGCTAGTGAGGGAGTCGGGGATACGCAGTATTTT.

This chain connects TRBV7-7 to TRBJ2-7; 7 nucleotides line up with TRBD1. V was clipped by 1 base and J by 3 bases; unmatched bases: 6. CDR1 and CDR2 (germline): SSHAT, FNYEAQ (reference sequence). This CDR3 region has 15 residues. CDR3 DNA: TGTGCCAGCAGCTTAGGGTGGGGACAGAACTACGAGCAGTACTTC. Its protein is CASSLGWGQNYEQYF.

J is TRBJ1-3 and V is TRBV19; unclear D gene. V lost 6 bases and J lost 2, with 20 bases in between. The CDR3 sequence is 17 residues long. From germline, CDR1 is LNHDA and CDR2 SQIVND (reference sequence). CDR3 protein: CASSAIEGRRTGNTIYF. For the CDR3, the DNA is TGTGCCAGTAGCGCTATCGAAGGGAGAAGAACTGGAAACACCATATATTTT.

The table lists this clone with a count of one. This chain uses TRBV28 with TRBJ2-1; 12 nucleotides line up with TRBD2. The CDR3 has 17 amino acids. The junction had 8 bases not matched to a gene; V was cut back by 2 bases and J by 6 bases. CDR1 is MDHEN and CDR2 is SYDVKM in the germline V gene. CDR3 bases: TGTGCCAGCAGTTTAAACGTCGGACTAGCGGGGCCCAATGAGCAGTTCTTC. Amino acid sequence: CASSLNVGLAGPNEQFF.

The chain recombines TRBV7-6 with TRBJ2-6; possibly TRBD1 for D (5 bases). Germline lookup yields CDR1 SGHVS and CDR2 FNYEAQ. V was cut by 6 bases and J by 4 bases, with 13 bases left in between. The CDR3 is 15 amino acids. Written as DNA, the CDR3 is TGTGCCAGCAGGGACACCCTGGGGGGGGCCAACGTCCTGACTTTC. Translation: CASRDTLGGANVLTF.

The count of this clone is one. V usage is TRBV6-2 or TRBV6-3 and J usage is TRBJ1-5; D may be TRBD1 (6 bases). There are 16 residues in the CDR3. CDR1 is MNHEY and CDR2 is SVGEGT in the germline V gene. Trimming shortened V by 4 bases and J by 5 bases, and 18 bases separated the two germline ends. CDR3 loop: CASSSARTDVHQPQHF. CDR3 nucleotides: TGTGCCAGCAGTTCCGCCAGGACAGACGTTCATCAGCCCCAGCATTTT.

The chain joins TRBV6-5 to TRBJ2-5, with 7 nucleotides matching TRBD2. This CDR3 contains 14 residues. V trimming: 7 bases; J trimming: 5 bases; junction bases outside the gene matches: 10. Per germline, CDR1 MNHEY and CDR2 SVGAGI. The CDR3 protein is CASTTWEGVETQYF. DNA of the CDR3: TGTGCCAGCACCACCTGGGAGGGAGTGGAGACCCAGTACTTC.

This chain connects TRBV21-1 to TRBJ1-1; no check of the table's D call, TRBD1, against the DNA was made. TRBV21-1 is deemed a pseudogene. The CDR3 consists of 15 residues. CDR3 amino acids: CANQTGPTTYTEAFF. The DNA for the CDR3 is TGTGCCAACCAAACAGGACCCACAACATACACTGAAGCTTTCTTT.

The V call is TRBV19, the J call TRBJ1-2, with TRBD1 identical over 8 bases. The CDR3 has 13 residues. Germline CDR1 reads LNHDA; CDR2 reads SQIVND (reference sequence). The V gene end was trimmed by 7 bases and the J gene end by 4 bases; junction bases not matched to a gene: 5. Written as DNA, the CDR3 is TGTGCCAGTACCCGAGACAGGGGCTATGGCTACACCTTC. It codes for CASTRDRGYGYTF. Combining the CDR3 with reference TRBV19 and TRBJ1-2 gives the whole variable domain DGGITQSPKYLFRKEGQNVTLSCEQNLNHDAMYWYRQDPGQGLRLIYYSQIVNDFQKGDIAEGYSVSREKKESFPLTVTSAQKNPTAFYLCASTRDRGYGYTFGSGTRLTVV.

This chain uses TRBV6-2 or TRBV6-3 with TRBJ1-5; a weak D match, TRBD1 (6 bases). From germline, CDR1 is MNHEY and CDR2 SVGEGT. The CDR3 contains 16 residues. The ends were cut back, 0 bases at V and 4 bases at J, with 13 bases in the middle. CDR3 protein: CASSYSRDNRNQPQHF. The CDR3 nucleotides read TGTGCCAGCAGTTACTCGAGGGACAACCGAAATCAGCCCCAGCATTTT.

The chain employs TRBV7-2 and TRBJ2-3; 10 bases fit TRBD2. CDR1 SGHTA and CDR2 FQGNSA come from the germline V gene. The CDR3 totals 17 residues. The trim removed 2 bases at V and 2 bases at J, leaving 7 bases unmatched. CDR3 region: CASSLLLAGAFTDTQYF. In DNA form, the CDR3 reads TGTGCCAGCAGCTTACTGCTAGCGGGAGCCTTCACAGATACGCAGTATTTT. The full variable domain, its missing parts supplied by reference TRBV7-2 and TRBJ2-3, is GAGVSQSPSNKVTEKGKDVELRCDPISGHTALYWYRQSLGQGLEFLIYFQGNSAPDKSGLPSDRFSAERTGGSVSTLTIQRTQQEDSAVYLCASSLLLAGAFTDTQYFGPGTRLTVL.

The genes are TRBV4-3 and TRBJ2-1; D is undetermined. The V gene lost 0 bases and the J gene lost 0 bases, with 12 bases spanning the gap. This CDR3 is built from 17 residues. Germline lookup yields CDR1 LGHNA and CDR2 YSLEER. Written as DNA, the CDR3 is TGCGCCAGCAGCCAAGACCTCGGCCCTAGCTCCTACAATGAGCAGTTCTTC. It is translated as CASSQDLGPSSYNEQFF.

This chain uses TRBV4-3 with TRBJ2-7, with TRBD1 identical over 8 bases. The J segment lost 6 bases and the V segment lost 4 bases, leaving 5 bases of the junction unmatched. This CDR3 comprises 13 residues. Germline V lookup: CDR1 LGHNA, CDR2 YSLEER. The CDR3 region has the DNA TGCGCCAGCAGCCTAGACAGGGGTGGCGAGCAGTACTTC. It is translated as CASSLDRGGEQYF.

This rearrangement joins TRBV30 to TRBJ1-5, with D possibly matching TRBD1 (6 bases). Looked up from germline, CDR1 is GTSNPN and CDR2 is SVGIG (reference sequence). V was trimmed by 2 bases and J by 4 bases, leaving 12 bases between them. The CDR3 runs 14 residues. CDR3 in amino acids: CAWSFGTLNQPQHF. For the CDR3, the DNA is TGTGCCTGGAGTTTCGGGACACTGAATCAGCCCCAGCATTTT.

The V and J genes are TRBV18 and TRBJ1-1; 9 bases agree with TRBD1. This CDR3 is 16 amino acids long. CDR1 and CDR2 from the germline V gene are KGHSH and LQKENI. With 4 bases clipped from V and 3 bases from J, the junction kept 9 bases outside the gene matches. Here the CDR3 reads CASSQLPQGADTEAFF. The CDR3 nucleotides read TGTGCCAGCTCACAACTACCACAGGGGGCCGACACTGAAGCTTTCTTT.

This clone was detected a few times. This chain links TRBV7-2 with TRBJ2-1, with 13 bases lining up with TRBD2. V trimming: 3 bases; J trimming: 7 bases; junction bases outside the gene matches: 3. Germline CDR1 is SGHTA and CDR2 is FQGNSA. The CDR3 consists of 15 residues. CDR3 bases: TGTGCCAGCAGCTTTACTAGCGGGGGGGCAAATGAGCAGTTCTTC. It specifies CASSFTSGGANEQFF. Filled out from reference TRBV7-2 and TRBJ2-1, the complete variable domain reads GAGVSQSPSNKVTEKGKDVELRCDPISGHTALYWYRQSLGQGLEFLIYFQGNSAPDKSGLPSDRFSAERTGGSVSTLTIQRTQQEDSAVYLCASSFTSGGANEQFFGPGTRLTVL.

The chain combines TRBV24-1 with TRBJ2-2, with a weak D call TRBD2 (5 bases). With 6 bases removed from V and 1 base from J, the gap between germline ends came to 8 bases. The CDR3 is made up of 14 amino acids. Germline loops: CDR1 KGHDR, CDR2 SFDVKD. The CDR3 loop reads CATSRTGNTGELFF. CDR3 nucleotide sequence: TGTGCCACCAGTAGGACTGGGAACACCGGGGAGCTGTTTTTT.

V is TRBV10-2 and J is TRBJ2-7; D not resolved. This CDR3 has 11 amino acids. From germline, CDR1 is WSHSY and CDR2 SAAADI. V was trimmed by 5 bases and J by 4 bases, leaving 6 bases between them. The CDR3: CASSNKYEQYF. CDR3 DNA: TGCGCCAGCAGTAATAAATACGAGCAGTACTTC.